This T cell receptor (beta chain) was retrieved from a study of cytomegalovirus exposure and HLA in healthy donors. Study conclusions and caveats: The later analysis indicated that the majority of CMV-associated TCR beta chains appeared HLA-restricted.

Each donor was nominally healthy when sampled (though unrecorded immune exposures were likely). Primers for the PCR totalled 60 Vbeta and 13 Jbeta. TCRdb's copy holds only in-frame clones and misses some; the assay was immunoSEQ multiplex PCR. The table records 100,000 or so clones, over 70% of them present only once. The V and J ends lost 4 bases and 5 bases, in that order; junction bases with no gene match: 4. CDR1 and CDR2 from the germline V gene are SGHRS and YFSETQ. The CDR3 loop spans 13 amino acids. About this clone: Its cognate antigen is unknown.

The chain uses TRBV5-1 and TRBJ1-1; 8 positions agree with TRBD1. The receptor was derived from a male donor in good health and CMV-seronegative. Sequencing was carried out using PBMCs. The CDR3 sequence is CASSRTGGTEAFF. The CDR3 coding sequence is TGCGCCAGCAGCCGCACAGGGGGGACTGAAGCTTTCTTT.